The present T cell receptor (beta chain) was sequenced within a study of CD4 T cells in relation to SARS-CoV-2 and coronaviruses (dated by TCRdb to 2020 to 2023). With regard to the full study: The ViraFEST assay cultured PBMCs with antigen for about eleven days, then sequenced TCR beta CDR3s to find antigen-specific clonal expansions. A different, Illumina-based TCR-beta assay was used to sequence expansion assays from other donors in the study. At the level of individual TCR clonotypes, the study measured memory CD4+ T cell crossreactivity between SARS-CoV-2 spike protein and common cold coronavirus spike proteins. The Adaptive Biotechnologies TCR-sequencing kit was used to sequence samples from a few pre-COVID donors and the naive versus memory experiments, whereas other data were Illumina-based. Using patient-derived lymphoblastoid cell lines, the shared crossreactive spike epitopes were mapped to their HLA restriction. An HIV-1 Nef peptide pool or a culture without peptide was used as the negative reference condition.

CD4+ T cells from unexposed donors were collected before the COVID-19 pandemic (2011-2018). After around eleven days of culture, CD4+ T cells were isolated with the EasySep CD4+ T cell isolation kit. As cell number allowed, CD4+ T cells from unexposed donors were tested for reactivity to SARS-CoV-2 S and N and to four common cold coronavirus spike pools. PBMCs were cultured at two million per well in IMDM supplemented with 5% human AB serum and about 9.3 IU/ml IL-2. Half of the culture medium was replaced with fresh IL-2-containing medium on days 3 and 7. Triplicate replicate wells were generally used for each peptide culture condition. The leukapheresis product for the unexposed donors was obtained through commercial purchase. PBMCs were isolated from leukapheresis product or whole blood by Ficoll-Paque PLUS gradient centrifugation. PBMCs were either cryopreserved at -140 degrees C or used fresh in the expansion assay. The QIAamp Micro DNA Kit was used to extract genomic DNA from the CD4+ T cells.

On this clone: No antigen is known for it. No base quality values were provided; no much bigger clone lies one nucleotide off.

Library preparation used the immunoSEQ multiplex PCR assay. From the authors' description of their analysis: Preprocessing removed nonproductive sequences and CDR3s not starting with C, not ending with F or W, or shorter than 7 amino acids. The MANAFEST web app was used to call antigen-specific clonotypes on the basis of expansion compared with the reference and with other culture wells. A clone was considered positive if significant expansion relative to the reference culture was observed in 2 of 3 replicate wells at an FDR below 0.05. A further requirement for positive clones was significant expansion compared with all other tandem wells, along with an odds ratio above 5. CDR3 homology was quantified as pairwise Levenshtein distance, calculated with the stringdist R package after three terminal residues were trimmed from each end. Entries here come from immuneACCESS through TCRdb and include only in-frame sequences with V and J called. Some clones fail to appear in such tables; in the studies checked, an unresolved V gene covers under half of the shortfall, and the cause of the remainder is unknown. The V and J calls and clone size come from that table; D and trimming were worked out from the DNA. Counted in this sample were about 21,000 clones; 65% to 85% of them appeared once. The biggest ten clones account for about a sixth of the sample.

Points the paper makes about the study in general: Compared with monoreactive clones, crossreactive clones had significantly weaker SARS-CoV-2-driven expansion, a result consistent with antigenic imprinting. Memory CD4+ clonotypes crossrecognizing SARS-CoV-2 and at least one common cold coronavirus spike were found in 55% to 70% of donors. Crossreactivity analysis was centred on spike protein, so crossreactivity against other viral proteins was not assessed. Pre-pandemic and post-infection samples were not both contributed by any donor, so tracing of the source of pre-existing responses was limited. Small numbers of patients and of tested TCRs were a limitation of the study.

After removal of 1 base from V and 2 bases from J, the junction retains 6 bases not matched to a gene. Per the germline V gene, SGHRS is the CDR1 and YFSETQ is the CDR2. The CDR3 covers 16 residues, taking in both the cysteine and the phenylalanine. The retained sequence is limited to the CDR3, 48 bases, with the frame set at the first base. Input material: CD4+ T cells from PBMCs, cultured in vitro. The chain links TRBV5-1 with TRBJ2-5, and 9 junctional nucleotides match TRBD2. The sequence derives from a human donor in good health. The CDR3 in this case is CASSLSASGAQETQYF. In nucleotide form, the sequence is TGCGCCAGCAGCTTGAGTGCTAGCGGGGCGCAAGAGACCCAGTACTTC. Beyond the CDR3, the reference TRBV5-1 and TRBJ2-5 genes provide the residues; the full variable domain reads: KAGVTQTPRYLIKTRGQQVTLSCSPISGHRSVSWYQQTPGQGLQFLFEYFSETQRNKGNFPGRFSGRQFSNSRSEMNVSTLELGDSALYLCASSLSASGAQETQYFGPGTRLLVL.